The T cell receptor beta chain described here comes from a study of blood T cell repertoires in COVID-19. Sequenced by immunoSEQ multiplex PCR; TCRdb stores in-frame clones only, minus some. Here the sample spans 120,000 to 150,000 clones, 75% to 90% being singletons. The ends lost 0 bases at V and 3 bases at J; junction bases unmatched: 3. Per germline, CDR1 SGHRS and CDR2 YFSETQ. This CDR3 contains 14 residues. V usage is TRBV5-1 and J usage is TRBJ2-7; 7 nucleotides align to TRBD2. The sequence came from a woman older than 75 with acute or convalescent COVID-19. Sequencing used peripheral blood. DNA for the CDR3: TGCGCCAGCAGCTTGGGGGGGACTATCTACGAGCAGTACTTC. Translating gives CASSLGGTIYEQYF.